The T cell receptor beta chain under discussion was sequenced for a study of blood T cell repertoires in COVID-19. This CDR3 is built from 13 residues. Trimming cost V 7 bases and J 0 bases, with 6 bases left between them. The V gene's germline CDR1 is ENHRY and CDR2 SYGVKD. In the original processing: Estimates of nucleated cell counts were drawn from the amplification of reference gene primers. Using immunoSEQ multiplex PCR, the repertoire was profiled, and TCRdb retains in-frame clones only, with some absent. The DNA gave D and trimming, while V, J and clone size come from that table. The sample holds around 200,000 clones, about 90% seen once.

Sequences were obtained from peripheral blood. The sequence derives from a man aged 18-30 years with active or convalescent COVID-19. The chain employs TRBV10-3 and TRBJ2-2; D is uncertain. CDR3: CAINYANTGELFF. The CDR3 DNA sequence: TGTGCCATCAACTACGCGAACACCGGGGAGCTGTTTTTT.